This T cell receptor (beta chain) emerged from a study of identifying expanded T cells in peripheral blood. Collection occurred without any documented infections or immune events in donors. Trimming took 0 bases from V and 1 from J, leaving 15 bases between them. CDR1 and CDR2 from the germline V gene are LGHNT and FRNRAP. This CDR3 region has 17 residues. Clones were sequenced by immunoSEQ multiplex PCR, and TCRdb holds only the in-frame ones, with some missing. The data show 70,000 to 95,000 clones, roughly 90% seen once. The TCR originated in a person aged 18 to 70 in good health. The genes are TRBV12-5 and TRBJ1-1; D is uncertain. Specimen: blood. The CDR3 protein is CASGLVRKGKENTEAFF. The CDR3 bases are TGTGCTAGTGGTTTGGTACGTAAGGGCAAGGAGAACACTGAAGCTTTCTTT.